Sequencing of this TCR beta chain was carried out in a study of blood T cells in healthy people across ages. Regarding the study as a whole: Observed TCR beta diversity per million T cells went down as age went up. This fall followed a roughly linear course with age.

The CDR3 spans 12 residues. In germline, CDR1 is MNHEY, CDR2 SMNVEV (reference sequence). The sample, approximately 11 milliliters of peripheral blood, was drawn from each donor. Sample-barcoded 5' priming and a J-beta primer mix drove a second PCR of roughly 7 to 11 cycles. The study obtained at least 3 million CDR3-containing paired-end reads from every sample. Via MiXCR, TCRdb re-called the 5' RACE reads, giving one row per CDR3 protein. Among about 1.6 million distinct CDR3 sequences listed, around 35% were seen once. Concerning this clonotype: No antigen is known for it. Its ends do not fully match the called genes, so a read error is possible.

The sample was blood. The V call is TRBV27, the J call TRBJ1-1, with 7 bases aligning to TRBD1. This sequence was found in a young woman in good health. DNA of the CDR3: TGTGCCACCAGGACAGGCAACACTGAAACTTTCTTT. As protein: CATRTGNTETFF.